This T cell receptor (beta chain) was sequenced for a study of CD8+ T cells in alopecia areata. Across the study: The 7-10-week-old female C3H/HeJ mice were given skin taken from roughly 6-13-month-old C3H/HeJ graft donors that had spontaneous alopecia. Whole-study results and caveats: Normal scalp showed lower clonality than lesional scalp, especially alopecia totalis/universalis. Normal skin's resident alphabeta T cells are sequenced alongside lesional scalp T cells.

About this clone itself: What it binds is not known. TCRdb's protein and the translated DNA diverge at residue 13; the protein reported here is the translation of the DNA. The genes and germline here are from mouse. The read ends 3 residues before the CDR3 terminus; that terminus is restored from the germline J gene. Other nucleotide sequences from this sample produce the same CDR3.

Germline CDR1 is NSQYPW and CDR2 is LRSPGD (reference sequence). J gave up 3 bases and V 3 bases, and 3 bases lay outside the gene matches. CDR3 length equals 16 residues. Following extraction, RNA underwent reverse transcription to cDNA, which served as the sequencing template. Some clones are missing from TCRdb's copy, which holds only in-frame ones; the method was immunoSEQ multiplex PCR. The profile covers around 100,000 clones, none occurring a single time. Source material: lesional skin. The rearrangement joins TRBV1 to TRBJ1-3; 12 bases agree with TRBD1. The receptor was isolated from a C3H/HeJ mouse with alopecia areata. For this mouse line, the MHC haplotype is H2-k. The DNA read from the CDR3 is TGCACCTGCAGTGCCGGGACAGGGGGCTTTGGAAATACG. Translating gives CTCSAGTGGFGNT. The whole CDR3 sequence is CTCSAGTGGFGNTLYF.